Described below is a single T cell receptor beta chain sequence and its context. The specificity of this receptor is unknown. No base quality information exists; no much larger clone differs at one position. The CDR3 holds 15 amino acids from the cysteine to the phenylalanine. Only the CDR3 part of the read is kept: 45 bases, read in frame from the first base. V lost 0 bases and J lost 3 bases; the stretch between them is 10 bases long. Reading the germline V gene gives CDR1 SGHRS and CDR2 YFSETQ. The CDR3 regions of human TCRbeta chains were analyzed by immunosequencing. In the original analysis: TCRs in the repertoires were matched against a reference library of SARS-CoV-2-specific TCRs that had been generated with the MIRA antigen-specificity platform. Breadth was defined as the fraction of unique TCRs that were SARS-CoV-2-associated, and depth was defined as the fraction of total T cells that were SARS-CoV-2-associated. Each spike-specific TCR was assigned to its reactive spike region and to a CD4 or CD8 class using the MIRA data. Log10-transformed breadth and depth values were compared by one-way ANOVA with Sidak's multiple comparisons tests. TCRdb carries this immuneACCESS record with in-frame sequences only. Its versions omit some clonotypes, under half of them owing to an unresolved V gene in the studies checked, with the rest unexplained. Clone size and the V and J calls come from that table; the DNA yielded D and trimming. The sample data list approximately 150,000 clones, and around 90% of these were observed just once. Around 1.5% of the sample goes to the ten largest clones.

These data originate in a study of T cell responses to AZD1222 COVID-19 vaccine (dated by TCRdb to 2020 to 2022). With respect to the entire study: AZD1222 recipients whose second dose came at about 4 weeks and those whose second dose came at about 12 weeks were combined into one group, since spike-specific TCR depth and breadth did not differ between the two schedules. A total of roughly 240 trial participants underwent TCR sequencing, of whom 207 received two doses of AZD1222 and about 25 received two doses of the MenACWY control vaccine. Trial participants were enrolled into age subgroups of 18-55, 56-69 and 70-plus years, which contained about 160, 30 and 59 TCR-sequenced participants, respectively. Here is what the overall study found, with its caveats: The whole spike protein was spanned by vaccine-associated CD4 TCRs, and dominant responses were seen in regions 160-218 and 743-854. Most participants were white British and females outnumbered males, and the authors suggested that clonal diversity may have been underestimated. Because no samples from the day 14 peak response were available, repertoires could be characterized only after the peak T cell response. The 56-69-year group was small, and its depth increase did not reach significance, likely because of low power. Conclusions about previously exposed vaccinees were limited because only a handful of AZD1222 recipients were SARS-CoV-2 seropositive at baseline. After two AZD1222 doses, spike-specific TCR breadth and depth were significantly higher than at day 0 and than in MenACWY recipients. Nearly half of unique spike-specific TCRs reportedly recognized epitopes outside regions mutated in the B.1.351 and B.1.1.7 variants.

The sample's time point label, decoded: baseline before first vaccination. Vaccinee samples were obtained from the UK trials COV001 and COV002, which included a single-blind randomized controlled phase 2/3 trial of AZD1222 (ChAdOx1 nCoV-19) in healthy adults. For TCRbeta chain sequencing, PBMC samples were collected from trial participants at day 0 and at day 28 after the second dose. This chain is built from TRBV5-1 and TRBJ2-1; possibly the D gene is TRBD2, per 6 matching bases. Sequenced material: peripheral blood, taken on day 0 of AZD1222 vaccination. The sequence derives from an adult in good health. At the DNA level, the sequence is TGCGCCAGCAGCTTGGTGTGGGGGGACTACAATGAGCAGTTCTTC. This translates into CASSLVWGDYNEQFF.